Below, 15 T cell receptor beta chains from the same sample are listed, as sequenced in a study of T cells expressing NK-cell markers. TCRdb reworked the 5' RACE reads into one entry per CDR3 protein, no DNA. Its listing shows fewer than 300,000 distinct CDR3 sequences. The sample consisted of blood T cells: a sorted CD56 or NKG2C T cell subset, CD4+ or CD8+ T cells, or bulk PBMC T cells (not recorded which). These receptors all come from a woman aged 18 to 75 in good health.

This sequence joins TRBV4-3 and TRBJ2-5; with no DNA, the TCRdb D assignment of TRBD1 cannot be verified. This CDR3 has 18 amino acids. Germline V gene data show CDR1 as LGHNA and CDR2 as YSLEER. The CDR3 sequence is CASSQHGSLGTGQETQYF.

The V call is TRBV12-3 or TRBV12-4, the J call TRBJ2-1. The CDR3 loop spans 11 amino acids. Here the CDR3 reads CASSVINEQFF.

The V and J genes are TRBV12-3 or TRBV12-4 and TRBJ2-7; TCRdb's D call, TRBD2, is unchecked because there is no DNA. This CDR3 spans 13 amino acids. This CDR3 is CASSFSGGAEQYF.

V and J are TRBV6-5 and TRBJ2-3. The CDR3 contains 12 residues. The germline V gene encodes CDR1 MNHEY and CDR2 SVGAGI. The CDR3 here is CASSSRRDTQYF.

This chain's CDR3 is CATSRLNQPQHF. The rearrangement links TRBV15 to TRBJ1-5. CDR1 is LNHNV and CDR2 is YYDKDF in the germline V gene (reference sequence). CDR3 length: 12 residues.

V is TRBV4-3 and J is TRBJ2-1; the TCRdb D gene call, TRBD2, has no DNA to confirm it. This CDR3 region has 14 residues. Germline V CDR1 and CDR2: LGHNA, YSLEER. Here the CDR3 reads CASSHSQTRSEQFF.

V usage is TRBV7-2 and J usage is TRBJ2-7; TCRdb lists TRBD2, though no DNA is available to test this call. Germline CDR1 is SGHTA and CDR2 is FQGNSA. CDR3 length: 13 residues. The CDR3 spells CASSFGGAYEQYF.

The chain uses TRBV29-1 and TRBJ2-7; absent DNA, TCRdb's TRBD1 call cannot be checked. Germline V gene data show CDR1 as SQVTM and CDR2 as ANQGSEA. This CDR3 contains 12 residues. The chain's CDR3 is CSVAGTAYEQYF.

The V call is TRBV5-1, the J call TRBJ2-7; checking the TCRdb D call of TRBD1 is not possible without DNA. The CDR3 is made up of 14 amino acids. Germline CDR1 is SGHRS and CDR2 is YFSETQ. CDR3 loop: CASKITGTVDEQYF.

The J gene is TRBJ1-1, the V gene TRBV2. CDR3 length: 13 residues. Germline V gene data show CDR1 as SNHLY and CDR2 as FYNNEI. CDR3 loop: CASVLEENTEAFF.

The chain joins TRBV15 to TRBJ2-2. Germline V gene lookup returns CDR1 LNHNV and CDR2 YYDKDF (reference sequence). CDR3 length equals 12 residues. The CDR3 sequence: CATGQNTGELFF.

This sequence joins TRBV4-3 and TRBJ2-3; TCRdb reports TRBD1, a call that lacks DNA to check it against. CDR1 is LGHNA and CDR2 is YSLEER in the germline V gene. The CDR3 contains 16 residues. CDR3 in amino acids: CASSQGGLRPPDTQYF.

The gene calls are TRBV7-2 and TRBJ2-1. Germline V gives CDR1 SGHTA, CDR2 FQGNSA. The CDR3 totals 13 residues. The CDR3 protein is CASSLGEYNEQFF.

The rearrangement joins TRBV12-3 or TRBV12-4 to TRBJ2-1; TCRdb selects TRBD2, and the lack of DNA leaves this call unchecked. The CDR3 runs to 15 residues. The CDR3 sequence is CASSSEGGPPRRQFF.

The chain is built from TRBV20-1 and TRBJ2-2. Germline V gene data show CDR1 as DFQATT and CDR2 as SNEGSKA (reference sequence). This CDR3 has 14 residues. The CDR3 here is CSARGQINTGELFF.